The 3 T cell receptor beta chains reported below all come from one sample, sequenced in a study of cytomegalovirus exposure and HLA in healthy donors. PCR primers comprised 60 Vbeta and 13 Jbeta primers. Clones were sequenced by immunoSEQ multiplex PCR, and TCRdb holds only the in-frame ones, with some missing. The sample lists about 90,000 clones; about 87% were seen once. Sequenced: PBMCs. The origin of the receptors is a man younger than 35 in good health and CMV-seronegative.

As concerns this clone: The DNA is left out, because the CDR3 cannot be placed on it with certainty; the CDR3 is given as TCRdb lists it. The chain employs TRBV5-1 and TRBJ2-3; TRBD1 reflects the table's D call only, with no check against the DNA. 15 amino acids form the CDR3, both terminal residues included. Germline values: CDR1 SGHRS, CDR2 YFSETQ. CDR3 protein: CASSFGQGSTDTRYF.

This chain joins TRBV28 and TRBJ2-5; TRBD1 matches 7 bases. The tail of the sequence fits TRBJ2-7 better, so the J call may be wrong. CDR1 is MDHEN, CDR2 SYDVKM, per germline. This CDR3 spans 14 amino acids. This CDR3 is CATFPRGSSYEQYF. The CDR3 nucleotides read TGTGCCACCTTCCCCAGGGGGAGCTCCTACGAGCAGTACTTC.

The chain has TRBV11-2 and TRBJ2-1; D is unclear. The V gene lost 1 base and the J gene lost 9 bases, with 7 bases spanning the gap. From germline, CDR1 is SGHAT and CDR2 FQNNGV. The CDR3 runs 12 residues. The CDR3: CASSLVVTEQFF. The CDR3 DNA reads TGTGCCAGCAGCTTAGTAGTCACTGAGCAGTTCTTC.